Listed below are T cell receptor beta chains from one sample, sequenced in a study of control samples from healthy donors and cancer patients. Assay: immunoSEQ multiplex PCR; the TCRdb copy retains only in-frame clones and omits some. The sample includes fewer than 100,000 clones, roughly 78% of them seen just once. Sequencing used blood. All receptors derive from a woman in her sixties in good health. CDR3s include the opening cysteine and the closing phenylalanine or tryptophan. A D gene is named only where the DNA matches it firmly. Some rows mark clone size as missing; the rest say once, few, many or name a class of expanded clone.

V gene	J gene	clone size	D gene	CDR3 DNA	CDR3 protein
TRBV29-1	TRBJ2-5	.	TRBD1	TGCAGCGTTGCGGGGGCTCCGGGACAGGGATGGGAGACCCAGTACTTC	CSVAGAPGQGWETQYF
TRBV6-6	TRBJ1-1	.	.	TGTGCCAGCAGTTCCACAGGGTCGGGGAAGGTCACTGAAGCTTTCTTT	CASSSTGSGKVTEAFF
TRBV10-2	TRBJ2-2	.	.	TGCGCCAGCAGAGGGACGGACCCCGGGGAGCTGTTTTTT	CASRGTDPGELFF
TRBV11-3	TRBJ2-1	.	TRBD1	TGTGCCAGCAGGAAGACAGGGTCCTACAATGAGCAGTTCTTC	CASRKTGSYNEQFF
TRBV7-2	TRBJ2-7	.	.	TGTGCCAGCAGAAACCCCCCCAGCCGGGAGCAGTACTTC	CASRNPPSREQYF
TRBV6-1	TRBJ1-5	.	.	TGTGCCAGCAGTGAATTGAGGGGACGGGACAATCAGCCCCAGCATTTT	CASSELRGRDNQPQHF
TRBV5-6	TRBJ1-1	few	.	TGTGCCAGCAGCTTGTACAGGAACACTGAAGCTTTCTTT	CASSLYRNTEAFF
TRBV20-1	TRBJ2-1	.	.	TGCAGTGCTCCTTACAATGAGCAGTTCTTC	CSAPYNEQFF
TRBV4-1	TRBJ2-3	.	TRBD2	TGCGCCAGCAGCCGACTGGCGGGAGCAGGGAGCGATACGCAGTATTTT	CASSRLAGAGSDTQYF
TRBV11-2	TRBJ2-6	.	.	TGTGCCAGCAGCTTAGCCCAGCTTTCTGGGGCCAACGTCCTGACTTTC	CASSLAQLSGANVLTF
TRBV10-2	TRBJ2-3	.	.	TGCGCCAGCAGGGGGACGGCAGATACGCAGTATTTT	CASRGTADTQYF
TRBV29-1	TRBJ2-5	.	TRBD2	TGCAGCGCCGCGGGACTACCCGGAGAGACCCAGTACTTC	CSAAGLPGETQYF
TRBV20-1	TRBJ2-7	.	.	TGCAGTGCTAGTGGGGGACCCTACGAGCAGTACTTC	CSASGGPYEQYF
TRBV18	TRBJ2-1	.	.	TGTGCCAGCTCACCACTCCGACCCGGGGTCGGAAATGAGAGAAATGAGCAGTTCTTC	CASSPLRPGVGNERNEQFF
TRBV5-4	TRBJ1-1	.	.	TGTGCCAGCAGCTTGTTGGGCACTGAAGCTTTCTTT	CASSLLGTEAFF
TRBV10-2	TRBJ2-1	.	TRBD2	TGCGCCAGCAGGGGACTAGCGGGGGGCCCCTATGAGCAGTTCTTC	CASRGLAGGPYEQFF
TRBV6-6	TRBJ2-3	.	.	TGTGCCAGCAGCCCCACAGATACGCAGTATTTT	CASSPTDTQYF
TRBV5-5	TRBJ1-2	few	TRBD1	TGTGCCAGCAGCGATCAACCAGGGGGCTATGGCTACACCTTC	CASSDQPGGYGYTF
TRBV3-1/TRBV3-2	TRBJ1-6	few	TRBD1	TGTGCCAGCAGCCATAACAGGGGGGCTAATTCACCCCTCCACTTT	CASSHNRGANSPLHF
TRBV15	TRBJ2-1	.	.	TGTGCCACCAGCAGTGACTCCCCTTACAATGAGCAGTTCTTC	CATSSDSPYNEQFF
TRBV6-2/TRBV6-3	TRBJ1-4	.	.	TGTGCCAGCAGTTCCCAGGGGACGGCTAATGAAAAACTGTTTTTT	CASSSQGTANEKLFF
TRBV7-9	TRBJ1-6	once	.	TGTGCCAGCAGCGACCCGGTGGCGGGGGTGAATTCACCCCTCCACTTT	CASSDPVAGVNSPLHF
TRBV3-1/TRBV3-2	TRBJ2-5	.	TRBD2	TGTGCCAGCAGCCAACGCGGGAGTGGCCAAGAGACCCAGTACTTC	CASSQRGSGQETQYF